The 31 T cell receptor beta chains reported below all come from one sample, sequenced in a study of shared clonotypes between healthy human individuals. Naive CD8 cells comprised CD45RO-negative, CCR7-positively selected cells, excluding terminally differentiated effector memory CD45RA+ cells. Generated by immunoSEQ multiplex PCR, the TCRdb table keeps only in-frame clones and is missing some. The table lists under 1 million clones, about 96% of them singletons. Sequenced sample: naive CD8+ T cells sorted from blood. The receptors were sampled from a man under 40 in good health.

The chain couples TRBV13 to TRBJ2-3; 13 nucleotides align to TRBD2. Losses at the gene ends were 3 bases for V and 6 bases for J; bases not matched to a gene: 3. This CDR3 spans 15 amino acids. Germline V CDR1 and CDR2: PRHDT, FYEKMQ (reference sequence). DNA of the CDR3: TGTGCCAGCAGCTTTGGGACTAGCGGGATGGATACGCAGTATTTT. Translated, it gives CASSFGTSGMDTQYF. The full variable domain, rest sourced from reference TRBV13 and TRBJ2-3, is AAGVIQSPRHLIKEKRETATLKCYPIPRHDTVYWYQQGPGQDPQFLISFYEKMQSDKGSIPDRFSAQQFSDYHSELNMSSLELGDSALYFCASSFGTSGMDTQYFGPGTRLTVL.

This clone was detected once. This chain joins TRBV14 and TRBJ2-7; 9 bases fit TRBD1. Germline CDR1 and CDR2: SGHDN and FVKESK. Germline trimming cut 4 bases from V and 6 bases from J; bases unmatched to any gene: 7. The CDR3 is 14 residues long. CDR3 sequence (DNA): TGTGCCAGCAGCCCACAGGGGGCGATAATCGAGCAGTACTTC. Protein product: CASSPQGAIIEQYF.

CDR3 in amino acids: CASSSGQGYSYEQYF. DNA for the CDR3: TGTGCCAGCAGCTCAGGGCAGGGGTACTCCTACGAGCAGTACTTC. V usage is TRBV7-6 and J usage is TRBJ2-7; TRBD1 is a possible D gene (6 bases). Germline V gene lookup returns CDR1 SGHVS and CDR2 FNYEAQ. Trimming cost V 4 bases and J 0 bases, with 13 bases left between them. The CDR3 consists of 15 residues.

V gene TRBV6-5 combines with J gene TRBJ2-2, with unresolved D. V was shortened by 0 bases and J by 4 bases, with 6 bases between the two germline ends. CDR3 length: 14 amino acids. CDR1 MNHEY and CDR2 SVGAGI come from the germline V gene. The CDR3 spells CASSYSVTTGELFF. The CDR3 bases are TGTGCCAGCAGTTACTCTGTAACCACCGGGGAGCTGTTTTTT.

The V call is TRBV4-2, the J call TRBJ1-4; D unclear. The CDR3 has 13 amino acids. Trimming cost V 0 bases and J 13 bases, with 12 bases left between them. Germline V CDR1 and CDR2: LGHNA, YNFKEQ. As DNA, the CDR3 is TGTGCCAGCAGCCAAGAATTTTCAGGTGTACTGTTTTTT. This sequence encodes CASSQEFSGVLFF.

This chain joins TRBV28 and TRBJ1-5; 8 bases match TRBD1. The CDR3 sequence is 17 residues long. V lost 6 bases to trimming and J lost 3 bases; unmatched junction nucleotides: 13. Germline V gene sequence: CDR1 MDHEN, CDR2 SYDVKM. CDR3: CASRHLTGGGLNQPQHF. The CDR3 nucleotides read TGTGCCAGCAGACATTTAACAGGGGGAGGACTCAATCAGCCCCAGCATTTT.

V and J are TRBV7-9 and TRBJ1-2; D is uncertain. The CDR3 totals 15 residues. In germline, CDR1 is SEHNR, CDR2 FQNEAQ (reference sequence). The germline V and J ends were trimmed by 1 base and 3 bases, with 12 bases remaining between them. The CDR3 loop reads CASSLGRGQDYGYTF. DNA for the CDR3: TGTGCCAGCAGCTTAGGGCGAGGGCAGGACTATGGCTACACCTTC.

J is TRBJ2-1 and V is TRBV4-2; TRBD2 might be the D (5 bases). With 0 bases removed from V and 5 bases from J, the gap between germline ends came to 11 bases. The germline gives CDR1 LGHNA, CDR2 YNFKEQ. This CDR3 has 15 residues. The chain's CDR3 is CASSQESGVNNEQFF. CDR3 coding DNA: TGTGCCAGCAGCCAAGAGAGCGGTGTTAACAATGAGCAGTTCTTC.

The chain joins TRBV27 to TRBJ1-2, with D possibly being TRBD1 (6 bases). This CDR3 contains 17 residues. The germline gives CDR1 MNHEY, CDR2 SMNVEV (reference sequence). The V gene lost 6 bases and the J gene lost 7 bases, with 27 bases spanning the gap. The CDR3 DNA is TGTGCCAGCAGCTTAGGGGGATCCGGGGCCCCCTATGGTGGCTACACCTTC. Translating it yields CASSLGGSGAPYGGYTF.

The V call is TRBV7-9, the J call TRBJ2-7; D remains ambiguous. Trimming cost V 5 bases and J 7 bases, with 9 bases left between them. This CDR3 has 11 residues. Germline-derived CDR1 and CDR2 are SEHNR and FQNEAQ (reference sequence). The CDR3 region is CASSGGREQYF. The CDR3 DNA reads as TGTGCCAGCAGCGGCGGTCGGGAGCAGTACTTC.

The chain employs TRBV15 and TRBJ2-3; 7 nucleotides agree with TRBD2. V gave up 5 bases and J gave up 0 bases; unmatched junction bases: 11. The germline V gene has CDR1 LNHNV and CDR2 YYDKDF (reference sequence). The CDR3 loop spans 17 amino acids. CDR3 bases: TGTGCCACCAGCTCTATAGGACTAGGACTTAGCACAGATACGCAGTATTTT. Translation: CATSSIGLGLSTDTQYF.

This sequence joins TRBV18 and TRBJ2-6; no clear D gene. The germline V gene encodes CDR1 KGHSH and CDR2 LQKENI. Trimming pared 0 bases from V and 0 bases from J, leaving 12 bases between. The CDR3 sequence is 18 residues long. The CDR3 DNA sequence: TGTGCCAGCTCACCACCGCAGGTTTACCACTCTGGGGCCAACGTCCTGACTTTC. Residues: CASSPPQVYHSGANVLTF.

V is TRBV7-9 and J is TRBJ1-1, with 8 positions matching TRBD1. Germline CDR1 reads SEHNR; CDR2 reads FQNEAQ (reference sequence). The CDR3 extends over 15 amino acids. V trimming: 5 bases; J trimming: 5 bases; junction bases outside the gene matches: 10. The CDR3 region is CASSPRTGSGTEAFF. CDR3 nucleotides: TGTGCCAGCAGCCCAAGGACAGGGAGCGGAACTGAAGCTTTCTTT.

The gene calls are TRBV15 and TRBJ2-2; tentatively, D is TRBD2 (6 bases). In germline, CDR1 is LNHNV, CDR2 YYDKDF (reference sequence). The CDR3 is made up of 18 amino acids. V was cut by 3 bases and J by 0 bases, with 17 bases left in between. The DNA of the CDR3 is TGTGCCACCAGCAGTCCCCTCGGCGGGGATTCGAACACCGGGGAGCTGTTTTTT. Its protein is CATSSPLGGDSNTGELFF.

The rearrangement joins TRBV7-9 to TRBJ2-7, with D tentatively TRBD2 (5 bases). In germline, CDR1 is SEHNR, CDR2 FQNEAQ (reference sequence). The ends were cut back, 5 bases at V and 2 bases at J, with 10 bases in the middle. CDR3 size: 13 residues. For the CDR3, the DNA is TGTGCCAGCAGCAGCGGACCGACCTACGAGCAGTACTTC. Translated, it gives CASSSGPTYEQYF.

The chain has TRBV7-9 and TRBJ2-1; the D gene is possibly TRBD2 (5 bases). V was pared by 0 bases and J by 2 bases, with 8 bases between. The germline gives CDR1 SEHNR, CDR2 FQNEAQ (reference sequence). The CDR3 has 15 residues. The CDR3 protein is CASSLAGSAYNEQFF. The CDR3 coding sequence is TGTGCCAGCAGCTTAGCAGGGAGCGCCTACAATGAGCAGTTCTTC.

This chain links TRBV6-5 with TRBJ2-1; tentative D call: TRBD2 (6 bases). Trimming removed 6 bases at V and 6 bases at J, with 15 bases between. CDR3 length: 14 residues. CDR1 and CDR2 from the germline V gene are MNHEY and SVGAGI. CDR3 nucleotides: TGTGCCAGCAGGAGTGGAGGGAGGAGCAATGAGCAGTTCTTC. As protein: CASRSGGRSNEQFF.

This sequence joins TRBV7-9 and TRBJ2-7, with D perhaps matching TRBD1 (5 bases). The germline CDR1 and CDR2 sequences are SEHNR and FQNEAQ (reference sequence). The CDR3 is 14 amino acids. The germline V and J ends were trimmed by 5 bases and 1 base, with 12 bases remaining between them. The CDR3 DNA follows: TGTGCCAGCAGCAATAGTAGGGGATCCTACGAGCAGTACTTC. Protein product: CASSNSRGSYEQYF.

This rearrangement joins TRBV4-3 to TRBJ2-1; D is uncertain. V was clipped by 0 bases and J by 3 bases, with 12 bases between them. This CDR3 spans 16 amino acids. Germline V gene lookup returns CDR1 LGHNA and CDR2 YSLEER. The CDR3 here is CASSQDTRPVYNEQFF. As DNA, the CDR3 is TGCGCCAGCAGCCAAGATACCCGCCCCGTCTACAATGAGCAGTTCTTC.

This chain connects TRBV30 to TRBJ2-5, with a tentative D call TRBD2 (5 bases). V lost 7 bases, J lost 5 bases, and 14 bases lay in between. Germline CDR1 reads GTSNPN; CDR2 reads SVGIG (reference sequence). This CDR3 is 12 amino acids long. Here the CDR3 DNA reads TGTGCCTCGGCCGAGGGAACGGAGACCCAGTACTTC. This sequence encodes CASAEGTETQYF.

This clone was detected only once. CDR3 DNA sequence: TGTGCCTGGAGTCCAACCTGGAGCGAGGAAGCTTTCTTT. Its protein product is CAWSPTWSEEAFF. This rearrangement joins TRBV30 to TRBJ1-1; D is unclear. CDR3 length: 13 residues. V was shortened by 2 bases and J by 8 bases, with 15 bases between the two germline ends. Germline assignment: CDR1 GTSNPN and CDR2 SVGIG (reference sequence).

Concerning this clone itself: One end of the junction does not line up with germline, which may come from a read error. The chain has TRBV7-9 and TRBJ2-2; the D gene is possibly TRBD1 (5 bases). CDR1 is SEHNR, CDR2 FQNEAQ, per germline (reference sequence). There are 12 residues in the CDR3. In DNA form, the CDR3 reads TGTGCCAGCAGCCTCTACGCCGCTCAGGGTGTTTTT. It translates to CASSLYAAQGVF.

J is TRBJ2-1 and V is TRBV2, with 9 bases fitting TRBD2. Germline V gives CDR1 SNHLY, CDR2 FYNNEI. Trimming took 7 bases from V and 7 from J; bases not matched to a gene: 14. The CDR3 covers 16 residues. The CDR3 DNA is TGTGCCAGCATGGGCCTTGGCGGGAGGGCCGTGAATGAGCAGTTCTTC. This codes for CASMGLGGRAVNEQFF. Looking up the rest from reference TRBV2 and TRBJ2-1 gives the full variable domain: EPEVTQTPSHQVTQMGQEVILRCVPISNHLYFYWYRQILGQKVEFLVSFYNNEISEKSEIFDDQFSVERPDGSNFTLKIRSTKLEDSAMYFCASMGLGGRAVNEQFFGPGTRLTVL.

The chain combines TRBV28 with TRBJ2-2, with D unresolved. The CDR3 runs to 14 residues. Between the trimmed V and J ends, which lost 2 bases and 5 bases, there was a span of 9 bases. Germline CDR1 and CDR2: MDHEN and SYDVKM. CDR3 in amino acids: CASSLPLSTGELFF. In nucleotides, the CDR3 is TGTGCCAGCAGTTTACCCCTCTCTACCGGGGAGCTGTTTTTT. Filled out from reference TRBV28 and TRBJ2-2, the complete variable domain reads DVKVTQSSRYLVKRTGEKVFLECVQDMDHENMFWYRQDPGLGLRLIYFSYDVKMKEKGDIPEGYSVSREKKERFSLILESASTNQTSMYLCASSLPLSTGELFFGEGSRLTVL.

This sequence joins TRBV9 and TRBJ2-3; TRBD2 matches at 8 bases. CDR1 is SGDLS and CDR2 is YYNGEE in the germline V gene. V gave up 0 bases and J gave up 1 base; unmatched junction bases: 7. CDR3 length: 17 residues. This CDR3 is CASSVAPTSARTDTQYF. Written as DNA, the CDR3 is TGTGCCAGCAGCGTAGCCCCGACTAGCGCCCGCACAGATACGCAGTATTTT.

The rearrangement uses TRBV25-1 and TRBJ2-5; D call uncertain. V lost 6 bases, J lost 0 bases, and 14 bases lay in between. This CDR3 region has 15 residues. The V gene's germline CDR1 is MGHDK and CDR2 SYGVNS. DNA of the CDR3: TGTGCCAGCAGGGATGGGCAGTCGTACCAAGAGACCCAGTACTTC. It is translated as CASRDGQSYQETQYF.

V usage is TRBV7-6 and J usage is TRBJ2-3, with 9 bases that match TRBD1. The CDR3 has 15 amino acids. Germline values: CDR1 SGHVS, CDR2 FNYEAQ. The trim removed 5 bases at V and 0 bases at J, leaving 3 bases unmatched. In nucleotides, the CDR3 is TGTGCCAGCAGCCCCGGGACAGGGAGCACAGATACGCAGTATTTT. This sequence encodes CASSPGTGSTDTQYF.

The V gene is TRBV29-1, the J gene TRBJ2-1; 10 bases fit TRBD1. Unmatched junction bases numbered 12, after V lost 0 bases and J lost 7 bases. The CDR3 length is 17 residues. CDR1 is SQVTM, CDR2 ANQGSEA, per germline. This CDR3 is CSVEDVVGQGDWNEQFF. DNA of the CDR3: TGCAGCGTTGAAGACGTAGTAGGACAGGGGGATTGGAATGAGCAGTTCTTC.

The chain couples TRBV27 to TRBJ2-7, with D uncertain. The V gene's germline CDR1 is MNHEY and CDR2 SMNVEV (reference sequence). V was pared by 1 base and J by 3 bases, with 7 bases between. This CDR3 region has 13 residues. The CDR3 loop is CASSLYSNYEQYF. CDR3 bases: TGTGCCAGCAGTTTATACAGTAACTACGAGCAGTACTTC.

J is TRBJ1-2 and V is TRBV28, with 10 bases aligning to TRBD1. Germline V CDR1 and CDR2: MDHEN, SYDVKM. J gave up 0 bases and V 2 bases, and 6 bases lay outside the gene matches. CDR3 length equals 17 residues. CDR3 nucleotides: TGTGCCAGCAGTTTAAGGACAGGGGGAGGCTCTAACTATGGCTACACCTTC. Translated, it gives CASSLRTGGGSNYGYTF.

This sequence joins TRBV5-1 and TRBJ2-2; 12 positions match TRBD1. Germline V lookup: CDR1 SGHRS, CDR2 YFSETQ. This CDR3 is 18 amino acids long. V lost 4 bases, J lost 9 bases, and 16 bases stayed unmatched. CDR3 protein: CASSEDWGQGAPTRELFF. The CDR3 DNA follows: TGCGCCAGCAGCGAGGACTGGGGACAGGGGGCCCCGACCCGGGAGCTGTTTTTT.